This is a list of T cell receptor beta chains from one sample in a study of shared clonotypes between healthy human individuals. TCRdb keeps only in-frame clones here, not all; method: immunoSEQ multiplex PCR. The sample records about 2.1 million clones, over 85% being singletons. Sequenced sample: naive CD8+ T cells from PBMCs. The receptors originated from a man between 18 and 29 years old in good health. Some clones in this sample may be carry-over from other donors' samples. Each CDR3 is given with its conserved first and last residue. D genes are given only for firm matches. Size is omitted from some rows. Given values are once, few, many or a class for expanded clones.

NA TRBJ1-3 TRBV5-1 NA CASSITTKPGASGNTIYF TGCGCCAGCAGCATCACAACCAAACCGGGGGCCTCTGGAAACACCATATATTTT
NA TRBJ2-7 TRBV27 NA CASSLFMGSYEQYF TGTGCCAGCAGTTTATTTATGGGGTCCTACGAGCAGTACTTC
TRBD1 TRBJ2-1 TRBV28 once CASRWTGYNEQFF TGTGCCAGCAGATGGACAGGGTACAATGAGCAGTTCTTC
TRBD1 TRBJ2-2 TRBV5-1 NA CASSWTGGHTGELFF TGCGCCAGCAGCTGGACAGGGGGCCACACCGGGGAGCTGTTTTTT
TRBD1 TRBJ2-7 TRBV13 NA CASSGTGGIPSYEQYF TGTGCCAGCAGCGGAACAGGGGGTATCCCCTCCTACGAGCAGTACTTC
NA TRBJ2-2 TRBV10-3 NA CAISGGSGELFF TGTGCCATCTCAGGGGGGTCCGGGGAGCTGTTTTTT
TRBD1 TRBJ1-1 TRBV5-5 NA CASTLGEGAPNEAFF TGTGCCAGCACCCTAGGAGAGGGGGCACCTAATGAAGCTTTCTTT
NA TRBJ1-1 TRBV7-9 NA CASSPPRKGEAFF TGTGCCAGCAGCCCCCCACGGAAAGGTGAAGCTTTCTTT
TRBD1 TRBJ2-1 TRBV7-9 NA CASNDRGIGQFF TGTGCCAGCAACGACAGGGGCATTGGGCAGTTCTTC
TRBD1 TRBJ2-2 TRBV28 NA CASHRWTGHTGELFF TGTGCCAGCCACAGGTGGACAGGGCACACCGGGGAGCTGTTTTTT
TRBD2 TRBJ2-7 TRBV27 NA CASGGGTSFSEQYF TGTGCCAGCGGGGGCGGGACTAGCTTTTCCGAGCAGTACTTC